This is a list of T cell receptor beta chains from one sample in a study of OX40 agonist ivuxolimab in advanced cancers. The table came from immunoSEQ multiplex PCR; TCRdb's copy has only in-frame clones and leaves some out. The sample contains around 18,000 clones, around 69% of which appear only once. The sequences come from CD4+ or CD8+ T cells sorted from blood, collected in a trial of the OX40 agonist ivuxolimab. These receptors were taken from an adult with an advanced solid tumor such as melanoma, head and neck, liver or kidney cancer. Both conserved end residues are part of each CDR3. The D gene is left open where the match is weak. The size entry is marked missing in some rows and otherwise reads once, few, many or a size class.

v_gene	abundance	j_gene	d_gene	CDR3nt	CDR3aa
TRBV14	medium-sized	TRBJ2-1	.	TGTGCCAGCAGCCAATATCGGGGGCCCTACAATGAGCAGTTCTTC	CASSQYRGPYNEQFF
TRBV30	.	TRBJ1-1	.	TGTGCCTGGGCCGGCAGGGACCCCACTGAAGCTTTCTTT	CAWAGRDPTEAFF
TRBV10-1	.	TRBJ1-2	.	TGCGCCAGCAGTGAGGACGGAACCTATGGCTACACCTTC	CASSEDGTYGYTF
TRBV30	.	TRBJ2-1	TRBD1	TGTGCCTGGACCCCGGACAGGGGGGGCAATGAGCAGTTCTTC	CAWTPDRGGNEQFF
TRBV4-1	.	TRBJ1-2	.	TGCGCCAGCAGCCAAGAAGGTGGCAGCGCTAACTATGGCTACACCTTC	CASSQEGGSANYGYTF
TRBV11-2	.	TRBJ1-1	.	TGTGCCAGCAGCCCCGGCGCTGAAGCTTTCTTT	CASSPGAEAFF
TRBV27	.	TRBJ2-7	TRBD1	TGTGCCAGCAGTTCCGGGACAGGGGGCTACGAGCAGTACTTC	CASSSGTGGYEQYF
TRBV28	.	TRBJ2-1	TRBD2	TGTGCCAGCAGTAATCTAGCGGGGACCGTCAATGAGCAGTTCTTC	CASSNLAGTVNEQFF
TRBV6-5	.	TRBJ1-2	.	TGTGCCAGCCGGGCGCGGGACAAAACCCTATATGGCTACACCTTC	CASRARDKTLYGYTF
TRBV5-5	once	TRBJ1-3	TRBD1	TGTGCCAGCAGCTGGGACAGTAACTCTGGAAACACCATATATTTT	CASSWDSNSGNTIYF
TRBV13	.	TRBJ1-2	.	TGTGCCAGCAGCTTAGTAGGGGCGGAAGGCTACACCTTC	CASSLVGAEGYTF
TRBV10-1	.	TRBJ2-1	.	TGCGCCAGCAGTGAGAATATAGGGGCAGGGGATGAGCAGTTCTTC	CASSENIGAGDEQFF
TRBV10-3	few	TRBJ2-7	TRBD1	TGTGCCATCAGTGGGGACAGTTTCTACGAGCAGTACTTC	CAISGDSFYEQYF
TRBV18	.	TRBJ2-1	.	TGTGCCAGCTCCCCCTTAGGGGGGGGAGCTCAGGCCCATGAGCAGTTCTTC	CASSPLGGGAQAHEQFF
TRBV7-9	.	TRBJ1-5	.	TGTGCCAGCAGCTTTTCAGGGTATCAGCCCCAGCATTTT	CASSFSGYQPQHF
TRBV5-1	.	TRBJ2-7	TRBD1	TGCGCCAGCAGCTTGGCCGGACAGGGGGCTTGGATCGAGCTCGAGCAGTACTTC	CASSLAGQGAWIELEQYF
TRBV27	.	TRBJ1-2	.	TGTGCCAGCAGTTTGGCGGGAGACTATGGCTACACCTTC	CASSLAGDYGYTF
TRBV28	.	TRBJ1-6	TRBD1	TGTGCCAGCAGGGAGAGGGACAGCAAGAATTCACCCCTCCACTTT	CASRERDSKNSPLHF
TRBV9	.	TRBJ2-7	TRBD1	TGTGCCAGCAGCACCCTGGGACAGTGGGACGAGCAGTACTTC	CASSTLGQWDEQYF
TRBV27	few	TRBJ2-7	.	TGTGCCAGCAGTTTGGACCATCTCTACGAGCAGTACTTC	CASSLDHLYEQYF
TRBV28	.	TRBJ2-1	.	TGTGCCAGCAGTTCACCATCCGGGACCAAGGGAAATGAGCAGTTCTTC	CASSSPSGTKGNEQFF
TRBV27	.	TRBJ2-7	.	TGTGCCAGCAGTTTAATGGGCGGGTACGAGCAGTACTTC	CASSLMGGYEQYF
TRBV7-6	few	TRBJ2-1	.	TGTGCCAGCAGCTCCTGGACTGACAATGAGCAGTTCTTC	CASSSWTDNEQFF